This TCR beta chain stems from a study of T cell changes during pregnancy in multiple sclerosis. The CDR3 has 13 amino acids. Germline V gene lookup returns CDR1 MNHNS and CDR2 SASEGT. V gave up 2 bases and J gave up 15 bases; unmatched junction bases: 5. The protocol was immunoSEQ multiplex PCR, while the TCRdb copy is restricted to in-frame clones and leaves out a portion. The sample consists of tens of thousands of clones, 94% of them appearing once. The chain carries TRBV6-1 and TRBJ2-1; 12 bases map to TRBD2. Material: peripheral blood, obtained in the third trimester of pregnancy. This TCR derives from a female donor with multiple sclerosis, enrolled in a pregnancy study. The CDR3 reads CASSESSGGATFF. The DNA for the CDR3 is TGTGCCAGCAGTGAATCTAGCGGGGGGGCCACGTTCTTC.